This is a list of T cell receptor beta chains from one sample in a study of cytotoxic CD8 clonotypes in ibrutinib-treated CLL. The method was immunoSEQ multiplex PCR; TCRdb's version includes in-frame clones alone and lacks a portion of them. The table lists hundreds of thousands of clones, 70% of them singletons. The sample here was PBMCs, taken after 24 months of ibrutinib treatment. The receptors shown here come from a human donor with chronic lymphocytic leukemia. Both conserved end residues are part of each CDR3. A D gene is named only where the DNA matches it firmly. The listing skips clone size in some rows; elsewhere it reads once, few, many or a size class.

d_call: TRBD1; j_call: TRBJ1-1; v_call: TRBV5-1; clone_size: NA; cdr3_aa: CASSSSVDRGSEAFF; cdr3_nt: TGCGCCAGCAGCTCTTCCGTAGACAGGGGGTCTGAAGCTTTCTTT
d_call: NA; j_call: TRBJ1-2; v_call: TRBV6-4; clone_size: NA; cdr3_aa: CAVLREQVGYTF; cdr3_nt: TGTGCCGTACTTAGGGAACAGGTTGGCTACACCTTC
d_call: NA; j_call: TRBJ1-3; v_call: TRBV6-6; clone_size: NA; cdr3_aa: CASSWEGNTIYF; cdr3_nt: TGTGCCAGCAGTTGGGAGGGAAACACCATATATTTT
d_call: TRBD1; j_call: TRBJ1-3; v_call: TRBV4-2; clone_size: NA; cdr3_aa: CASSQGVPGQGARGNTIYF; cdr3_nt: TGTGCCAGCAGCCAAGGAGTCCCGGGACAGGGGGCAAGGGGAAACACCATATATTTT
d_call: TRBD1; j_call: TRBJ2-1; v_call: TRBV5-1; clone_size: once; cdr3_aa: CASRRVGTGDNEQFF; cdr3_nt: TGCGCCAGCCGCCGTGTCGGGACAGGGGACAATGAGCAGTTCTTC
d_call: TRBD1; j_call: TRBJ1-5; v_call: TRBV15; clone_size: NA; cdr3_aa: CATSRDRGQGYQPQHF; cdr3_nt: TGTGCCACCAGCAGAGATCGGGGACAGGGCTATCAGCCCCAGCATTTT
d_call: NA; j_call: TRBJ2-7; v_call: TRBV18; clone_size: NA; cdr3_aa: CASSLTGYEQYF; cdr3_nt: TGTGCCAGCTCATTAACAGGATACGAGCAGTACTTC
d_call: NA; j_call: TRBJ1-4; v_call: TRBV20-1; clone_size: NA; cdr3_aa: CSASGSELFF; cdr3_nt: TGCAGTGCTAGTGGATCGGAACTGTTTTTT
d_call: TRBD2; j_call: TRBJ2-1; v_call: TRBV10-3; clone_size: NA; cdr3_aa: CAISESSGAGNEQFF; cdr3_nt: TGTGCCATCAGTGAGTCTAGCGGGGCCGGCAATGAGCAGTTCTTC
d_call: TRBD1; j_call: TRBJ2-3; v_call: TRBV28; clone_size: NA; cdr3_aa: CASSSGQDTDTQYF; cdr3_nt: TGTGCCAGCAGTTCGGGACAGGACACAGATACGCAGTATTTT
d_call: NA; j_call: TRBJ2-7; v_call: TRBV28; clone_size: NA; cdr3_aa: CASKRASSYEQYF; cdr3_nt: TGTGCCAGCAAAAGGGCCAGCTCCTACGAGCAGTACTTC
d_call: NA; j_call: TRBJ1-5; v_call: TRBV27; clone_size: NA; cdr3_aa: CASRPGGVNQPQHF; cdr3_nt: TGTGCCAGCAGGCCCGGGGGGGTTAATCAGCCCCAGCATTTT
d_call: TRBD2; j_call: TRBJ2-1; v_call: TRBV9; clone_size: NA; cdr3_aa: CASSASGSIINEQFF; cdr3_nt: TGTGCCAGCAGCGCCAGCGGGAGTATTATCAATGAGCAGTTCTTC
d_call: TRBD2; j_call: TRBJ2-5; v_call: TRBV28; clone_size: NA; cdr3_aa: CATGAAGDHSYQYF; cdr3_nt: TGTGCCACCGGGGCAGCGGGAGACCACTCGTACCAGTACTTC
d_call: TRBD2; j_call: TRBJ2-7; v_call: TRBV27; clone_size: NA; cdr3_aa: CASSSWTSGSDEQYF; cdr3_nt: TGTGCCAGCAGTTCGTGGACTAGCGGGAGTGACGAGCAGTACTTC
d_call: NA; j_call: TRBJ2-2; v_call: TRBV18; clone_size: NA; cdr3_aa: CASSADGNTGELFF; cdr3_nt: TGTGCCAGCTCAGCCGACGGAAACACCGGGGAGCTGTTTTTT
d_call: NA; j_call: TRBJ2-3; v_call: TRBV6-6; clone_size: NA; cdr3_aa: CATATGGADTQYF; cdr3_nt: TGTGCCACCGCGACGGGCGGGGCGGATACGCAGTATTTT
d_call: NA; j_call: TRBJ1-1; v_call: TRBV29-1; clone_size: NA; cdr3_aa: CSVVDNTEAFF; cdr3_nt: TGCAGCGTTGTGGATAACACTGAAGCTTTCTTT
d_call: TRBD2; j_call: TRBJ2-7; v_call: TRBV27; clone_size: NA; cdr3_aa: CASSLRAGSYEQYF; cdr3_nt: TGTGCCAGCAGTTTAAGAGCGGGATCCTACGAGCAGTACTTC
d_call: NA; j_call: TRBJ1-3; v_call: TRBV12-5; clone_size: few; cdr3_aa: CASGYGSGNTIYF; cdr3_nt: TGTGCTAGTGGTTATGGCTCTGGAAACACCATATATTTT
d_call: NA; j_call: TRBJ2-3; v_call: TRBV5-1; clone_size: NA; cdr3_aa: CASSLDRRADTQYF; cdr3_nt: TGCGCCAGCAGCCTGGACAGGAGGGCCGATACGCAGTATTTT
d_call: NA; j_call: TRBJ2-3; v_call: TRBV6-4; clone_size: NA; cdr3_aa: CASSEGLNTQYF; cdr3_nt: TGTGCCAGCAGTGAGGGCCTTAATACGCAGTATTTT
d_call: NA; j_call: TRBJ2-7; v_call: TRBV28; clone_size: NA; cdr3_aa: CASSTLNINSYEQYF; cdr3_nt: TGTGCCAGCAGTACCCTTAACATCAACTCCTACGAGCAGTACTTC
d_call: NA; j_call: TRBJ2-3; v_call: TRBV5-1; clone_size: NA; cdr3_aa: CASSLTDPTDTQYF; cdr3_nt: TGCGCCAGCAGCTTGACGGACCCCACAGATACGCAGTATTTT
d_call: NA; j_call: TRBJ1-1; v_call: TRBV13; clone_size: NA; cdr3_aa: CASSLFDRHTEAFF; cdr3_nt: TGTGCCAGCAGCTTGTTTGACAGGCACACTGAAGCTTTCTTT
d_call: TRBD2; j_call: TRBJ2-1; v_call: TRBV7-9; clone_size: NA; cdr3_aa: CASSGASGPSSYNEQFF; cdr3_nt: TGTGCCAGCAGCGGAGCTAGCGGGCCTAGCTCCTACAATGAGCAGTTCTTC
d_call: NA; j_call: TRBJ1-4; v_call: TRBV9; clone_size: NA; cdr3_aa: CASSATPRTANEKLFF; cdr3_nt: TGTGCCAGCAGCGCTACCCCTAGGACAGCTAATGAAAAACTGTTTTTT
d_call: TRBD1; j_call: TRBJ1-2; v_call: TRBV28; clone_size: NA; cdr3_aa: CASSPSHRGPKTYGYTF; cdr3_nt: TGTGCCAGCAGTCCCTCACACAGGGGGCCGAAGACCTATGGCTACACCTTC
d_call: NA; j_call: TRBJ2-1; v_call: TRBV9; clone_size: few; cdr3_aa: CASGRSNEQFF; cdr3_nt: TGTGCCAGCGGGCGGTCAAATGAGCAGTTCTTC
d_call: TRBD2; j_call: TRBJ2-3; v_call: TRBV15; clone_size: once; cdr3_aa: CATSRDQRSGRYF; cdr3_nt: TGTGCCACCAGCAGGGATCAGAGGAGCGGGAGGTATTTT
d_call: NA; j_call: TRBJ1-5; v_call: TRBV27; clone_size: NA; cdr3_aa: CASTRAPGDSNQPQHF; cdr3_nt: TGTGCCAGCACTCGAGCTCCGGGGGATAGCAATCAGCCCCAGCATTTT
d_call: TRBD1; j_call: TRBJ1-1; v_call: TRBV7-9; clone_size: NA; cdr3_aa: CASEGTLGTEDTEAFF; cdr3_nt: TGTGCCAGCGAGGGAACTTTGGGGACAGAAGACACTGAAGCTTTCTTT
d_call: TRBD1; j_call: TRBJ1-1; v_call: TRBV19; clone_size: NA; cdr3_aa: CASSPTGGTEAFF; cdr3_nt: TGTGCCAGTAGCCCGACAGGGGGGACTGAAGCTTTCTTT
d_call: NA; j_call: TRBJ1-1; v_call: TRBV11-2; clone_size: NA; cdr3_aa: CASSSDRGAEAFF; cdr3_nt: TGTGCCAGCAGCTCGGACAGAGGGGCTGAAGCTTTCTTT
d_call: NA; j_call: TRBJ2-7; v_call: TRBV28; clone_size: NA; cdr3_aa: CASMGRVYEQYF; cdr3_nt: TGTGCCAGCATGGGCAGGGTCTACGAGCAGTACTTC
d_call: TRBD1; j_call: TRBJ2-7; v_call: TRBV29-1; clone_size: once; cdr3_aa: CSVPGQGNYEQYF; cdr3_nt: TGCAGCGTCCCGGGACAGGGGAATTACGAGCAGTACTTC
d_call: NA; j_call: TRBJ2-1; v_call: TRBV27; clone_size: NA; cdr3_aa: CASSLSPRWDEQFF; cdr3_nt: TGTGCCAGCAGTTTATCGCCTAGATGGGATGAGCAGTTCTTC
d_call: NA; j_call: TRBJ2-7; v_call: TRBV27; clone_size: NA; cdr3_aa: CASRTGTDSYEQYF; cdr3_nt: TGTGCCAGCAGAACCGGGACGGACTCCTACGAGCAGTACTTC
d_call: NA; j_call: TRBJ2-7; v_call: TRBV4-3; clone_size: NA; cdr3_aa: CASSQEVSYEQYF; cdr3_nt: TGCGCCAGCAGCCAAGAGGTCTCCTACGAGCAGTACTTC
d_call: TRBD2; j_call: TRBJ2-3; v_call: TRBV6-5; clone_size: NA; cdr3_aa: CAVQRTAGRTDTQYF; cdr3_nt: TGTGCCGTACAAAGAACAGCGGGAAGAACAGATACGCAGTATTTT
d_call: NA; j_call: TRBJ1-5; v_call: TRBV30; clone_size: NA; cdr3_aa: CAWSSLFQPQHF; cdr3_nt: TGTGCCTGGAGCTCCCTATTTCAGCCCCAGCATTTT
d_call: NA; j_call: TRBJ2-7; v_call: TRBV18; clone_size: NA; cdr3_aa: CASSLWASEQYF; cdr3_nt: TGTGCCAGCTCACTCTGGGCCTCTGAGCAGTACTTC
d_call: TRBD1; j_call: TRBJ2-7; v_call: TRBV28; clone_size: NA; cdr3_aa: CASRGTGAYEQYF; cdr3_nt: TGTGCCTCCCGAGGCACAGGGGCCTACGAGCAGTACTTC
d_call: NA; j_call: TRBJ2-2; v_call: TRBV4-3; clone_size: NA; cdr3_aa: CASSQDPATGIWGGELFF; cdr3_nt: TGCGCCAGCAGCCAAGATCCAGCGACGGGGATTTGGGGCGGGGAGCTGTTTTTT
d_call: NA; j_call: TRBJ2-1; v_call: TRBV19; clone_size: NA; cdr3_aa: CASSISGPSSYNEQFF; cdr3_nt: TGTGCCAGTAGTATTTCGGGTCCCAGCTCCTACAATGAGCAGTTCTTC
d_call: TRBD1; j_call: TRBJ2-2; v_call: TRBV18; clone_size: few; cdr3_aa: CASSPGQGNTGELFF; cdr3_nt: TGTGCCAGCTCACCGGGACAGGGGAACACCGGGGAGCTGTTTTTT
d_call: NA; j_call: TRBJ1-4; v_call: TRBV5-6; clone_size: NA; cdr3_aa: CASSLEGKLFF; cdr3_nt: TGTGCCAGCAGCTTGGAAGGAAAACTGTTTTTT
d_call: NA; j_call: TRBJ1-2; v_call: TRBV9; clone_size: NA; cdr3_aa: CASSNRDKSYTF; cdr3_nt: TGTGCCAGCAGCAACCGGGACAAGAGCTACACCTTC
d_call: NA; j_call: TRBJ2-7; v_call: TRBV6-1; clone_size: NA; cdr3_aa: CASSEVLAGAEQYF; cdr3_nt: TGTGCCAGCAGTGAAGTTCTCGCTGGGGCCGAGCAGTACTTC
d_call: NA; j_call: TRBJ2-5; v_call: TRBV11-2; clone_size: NA; cdr3_aa: CASSLVLGQETQYF; cdr3_nt: TGTGCCAGCAGCTTGGTACTGGGCCAAGAGACCCAGTACTTC
d_call: TRBD2; j_call: TRBJ2-2; v_call: TRBV18; clone_size: NA; cdr3_aa: CASSPLAGTGELFF; cdr3_nt: TGTGCCAGCTCACCGTTAGCGGGGACCGGGGAGCTGTTTTTT